The 25 T cell receptor beta chains presented below share a single source sample, sequenced in a study of T cell responses to AZD1222 COVID-19 vaccine. Generated by immunoSEQ multiplex PCR, the TCRdb table keeps only in-frame clones and is missing some. There are around 170,000 clones in the sample; approximately 91% occur only once, and over 0.85% lies in the top ten. Specimen: peripheral blood, collected on day 0 of AZD1222 vaccination. Receptors originate from an adult in good health.

The chain uses TRBV7-2 and TRBJ1-1; D is uncertain. Trimming cost V 3 bases and J 7 bases, with 0 bases left between them. The CDR3 consists of 9 residues. Germline V CDR1 and CDR2: SGHTA, FQGNSA. CDR3 sequence: CASSFEAFF. The CDR3 DNA reads TGTGCCAGCAGCTTTGAAGCTTTCTTT.

This clone was found once. The rearrangement links TRBV9 to TRBJ1-1, with a weak D call TRBD1 (5 bases). The germline V and J ends were trimmed by 3 bases and 1 base, with 10 bases remaining between them. The CDR3 has 14 amino acids. Looked up from germline, CDR1 is SGDLS and CDR2 is YYNGEE. The CDR3 sequence is CASSDPDRNTEAFF. The CDR3 coding sequence is TGTGCCAGCAGCGACCCCGACAGGAACACTGAAGCTTTCTTT.

The V call is TRBV6-5, the J call TRBJ2-1; D call uncertain. Trimming took 10 bases from V and 5 from J, leaving 15 bases between them. Germline V gives CDR1 MNHEY, CDR2 SVGAGI. This CDR3 comprises 13 residues. The CDR3 DNA reads as TGTGCCATAATTACAAACAGACACAATGAGCAGTTCTTC. It specifies CAIITNRHNEQFF.

This chain's CDR3 is CASSLTRGAFF. The CDR3 coding sequence is TGTGCCAGCAGCTTGACAAGGGGAGCTTTCTTT. This chain links TRBV5-5 with TRBJ1-1; D perhaps matches TRBD1 (5 bases). The germline V gene has CDR1 SGHKS and CDR2 YYEKEE (reference sequence). V was shortened by 1 base and J by 10 bases, with 8 bases between the two germline ends. The CDR3 is made up of 11 amino acids. Complete variable domain (other parts from reference TRBV5-5 and TRBJ1-1): DAGVTQSPTHLIKTRGQQVTLRCSPISGHKSVSWYQQVLGQGPQFIFQYYEKEERGRGNFPDRFSARQFPNYSSELNVNALLLGDSALYLCASSLTRGAFFGQGTRLTVV.

This clone was counted a single time. The chain combines TRBV6-5 with TRBJ2-3; 7 bases are a match to TRBD2. J lost 6 bases, V lost 7 bases, and 10 bases had no gene match. The germline CDR1 and CDR2 sequences are MNHEY and SVGAGI. The CDR3 extends over 14 amino acids. The CDR3 is CASTVSGIRDTQYF. For the CDR3, the DNA is TGTGCCAGCACCGTGAGCGGGATCAGGGATACGCAGTATTTT.

This chain uses TRBV27 with TRBJ1-1; 7 bases are shared with TRBD1. The germline V gene encodes CDR1 MNHEY and CDR2 SMNVEV (reference sequence). The ends lost 7 bases at V and 4 bases at J; junction bases unmatched: 6. The CDR3 contains 13 residues. CDR3 sequence: CASTPGGVTEAFF. Here the CDR3 DNA reads TGTGCCAGCACCCCAGGGGGGGTCACTGAAGCTTTCTTT.

The chain has TRBV19 and TRBJ2-1, with 10 bases that match TRBD2. Germline V lookup: CDR1 LNHDA, CDR2 SQIVND (reference sequence). This CDR3 has 15 amino acids. Unmatched junction bases numbered 8, after V lost 5 bases and J lost 7 bases. Here the CDR3 DNA reads TGTGCCAGTAGTCCCCAGCGGGAGGGAGCAAATGAGCAGTTCTTC. This codes for CASSPQREGANEQFF.

The chain is built from TRBV13 and TRBJ1-1; 7 bases align to TRBD1. The CDR3 has 14 residues. Germline V gene lookup returns CDR1 PRHDT and CDR2 FYEKMQ (reference sequence). With V trimmed by 4 bases and J by 3 bases, 5 bases remained unmatched. The CDR3 DNA reads TGTGCCAGCAGCTCCGGCACAGGGGACACTGAAGCTTTCTTT. Protein sequence: CASSSGTGDTEAFF.

The CDR3 spells CASSQRAGGRGTEAFF. Written as DNA, the CDR3 is TGTGCCAGCAGCCAACGGGCAGGGGGCCGCGGCACTGAAGCTTTCTTT. The V call is TRBV14, the J call TRBJ1-1, with 8 bases matching TRBD1. CDR1 is SGHDN and CDR2 is FVKESK in the germline V gene. V lost 2 bases, J lost 4 bases, and 9 bases stayed unmatched. This CDR3 spans 16 amino acids.

The chain links TRBV9 to TRBJ2-7, with 8 positions matching TRBD1. This CDR3 spans 15 amino acids. Germline CDR1 is SGDLS and CDR2 is YYNGEE. The V segment lost 4 bases and the J segment 9 bases; nucleotides outside the gene matches: 15. The CDR3 loop is CASSQGQGGGAWQYF. In DNA, the CDR3 is TGTGCCAGCAGCCAAGGACAGGGCGGCGGAGCCTGGCAGTACTTC.

In DNA, the CDR3 is TGTGCCAGCAATATCCCAGCGGGGGGGCTTGAGGTTACGCAGTATTTT. Its protein product is CASNIPAGGLEVTQYF. V is TRBV2 and J is TRBJ2-3, with TRBD2 identical over 10 bases. CDR3 length: 16 amino acids. Germline CDR1 SNHLY, CDR2 FYNNEI. J was trimmed by 8 bases and V by 7 bases; bases with no gene match: 15. Using reference TRBV2 and TRBJ2-3 for the parts outside the CDR3, the full variable domain is EPEVTQTPSHQVTQMGQEVILRCVPISNHLYFYWYRQILGQKVEFLVSFYNNEISEKSEIFDDQFSVERPDGSNFTLKIRSTKLEDSAMYFCASNIPAGGLEVTQYFGPGTRLTVL.

The chain carries TRBV2 and TRBJ2-7, with D perhaps TRBD1 (6 bases). CDR1 and CDR2 from the germline V gene are SNHLY and FYNNEI. V was trimmed by 8 bases and J by 3 bases, leaving 17 bases between them. CDR3 length: 14 residues. The CDR3 sequence: CASRMDRLFYEQYF. CDR3 DNA: TGTGCCAGCCGGATGGACAGACTTTTCTACGAGCAGTACTTC.

This chain links TRBV2 with TRBJ2-1, with TRBD1 matching 12 bases. The CDR3 is 15 residues long. Germline V lookup: CDR1 SNHLY, CDR2 FYNNEI. Germline trimming cut 2 bases from V and 9 bases from J; bases unmatched to any gene: 5. The CDR3 is CASSERDRGPGEQFF. The CDR3 region has the DNA TGTGCCAGCAGTGAACGGGACAGGGGGCCGGGTGAGCAGTTCTTC.

The chain combines TRBV2 with TRBJ2-3, with D tentatively TRBD2 (5 bases). The CDR3 spans 12 residues. Trimming stripped 8 bases from V and 3 bases from J, with 9 bases between. CDR1 is SNHLY and CDR2 is FYNNEI in the germline V gene. The CDR3 reads CASRWETDTQYF. CDR3 nucleotide sequence: TGTGCCAGCCGGTGGGAGACAGATACGCAGTATTTT.

The chain couples TRBV10-3 to TRBJ2-1; D remains unclear. V was cut by 0 bases and J by 3 bases, with 6 bases left in between. The CDR3 runs to 14 residues. Germline V gene data show CDR1 as ENHRY and CDR2 as SYGVKD. CDR3: CAISESLDYNEQFF. The CDR3 DNA sequence: TGTGCCATCAGTGAGTCATTGGACTACAATGAGCAGTTCTTC.

The chain employs TRBV5-1 and TRBJ2-3; weak D call: TRBD2 (5 bases). CDR1 and CDR2 from the germline V gene are SGHRS and YFSETQ. Trimming left V 0 bases short and J 2 bases short, with 10 bases between. This CDR3 comprises 15 residues. CDR3 bases: TGCGCCAGCAGCTTGGATCCGGGAATCACAGATACGCAGTATTTT. This sequence encodes CASSLDPGITDTQYF.

The chain has TRBV4-1 and TRBJ2-5; D remains unclear. V lost 5 bases and J 2 bases, leaving 18 bases between the germline ends. Germline-derived CDR1 and CDR2 are MGHRA and YSYEKL. The length of the CDR3 is 16 residues. For the CDR3, the DNA is TGCGCCAGCAGCGCAATTCTGGGGTCGACTCAAGAGACCCAGTACTTC. Protein: CASSAILGSTQETQYF.

The chain links TRBV6-6 to TRBJ2-5; the D is unclear. V gave up 6 bases and J gave up 5 bases, with 7 bases separating them. This CDR3 has 11 amino acids. CDR1 is MNHNY and CDR2 is SVGAGI in the germline V gene (reference sequence). The chain's CDR3 is CASRAVETQYF. In nucleotides, the CDR3 is TGTGCCAGCAGAGCCGTGGAGACCCAGTACTTC.

The chain has TRBV4-1 and TRBJ2-2; possible D gene TRBD2, 5 bases. This CDR3 spans 13 amino acids. Germline V gene lookup returns CDR1 MGHRA and CDR2 YSYEKL. V was trimmed by 8 bases and J by 6 bases, leaving 13 bases between them. For the CDR3, the DNA is TGCGCCAGCCGCGAGGGTGGGGCCGGGGAGCTGTTTTTT. It encodes CASREGGAGELFF.

The V and J genes are TRBV3-1 (or the pseudogene TRBV3-2) and TRBJ2-5; 10 bases line up with TRBD1. This CDR3 spans 16 amino acids. Germline CDR1 and CDR2: LGHDT and YNNKEL (reference sequence). The V and J ends lost 1 base and 5 bases, in that order; junction bases with no gene match: 7. This CDR3 is CASSQVLGQGLETQYF. The CDR3 DNA is TGTGCCAGCAGCCAAGTCTTGGGACAGGGGTTGGAGACCCAGTACTTC.

This chain uses TRBV7-8 with TRBJ1-5; no clear D. CDR3 length: 16 residues. Germline values: CDR1 SGHVS, CDR2 FQNEAQ. The V gene lost 2 bases and the J gene lost 7 bases, with 18 bases spanning the gap. The CDR3 DNA is TGTGCCAGCAGCTTATTGCAGGCCTCAGGAGGCCAGCCCCAGCATTTT. It specifies CASSLLQASGGQPQHF.

The J gene is TRBJ1-2, the V gene TRBV3-1 (or the pseudogene TRBV3-2), with D maybe TRBD1 (5 bases). Trimming cost V 5 bases and J 4 bases, with 20 bases left between them. This CDR3 is 16 amino acids long. The germline gives CDR1 LGHDT, CDR2 YNNKEL (reference sequence). CDR3 coding DNA: TGTGCCAGCAGCGACGACCGGGGACGCACGCTCTATGGCTACACCTTC. Its protein is CASSDDRGRTLYGYTF.

This rearrangement joins TRBV29-1 to TRBJ2-5, with no clear D. This CDR3 is built from 13 residues. Germline values: CDR1 SQVTM, CDR2 ANQGSEA. Trimming took 6 bases from V and 3 from J, leaving 14 bases between them. The DNA of the CDR3 is TGCAGCGTGCAAGTAGGGTTGGAAGAGACCCAGTACTTC. It codes for CSVQVGLEETQYF. The whole variable domain, filled in from reference TRBV29-1 and TRBJ2-5, reads SAVISQKPSRDICQRGTSLTIQCQVDSQVTMMFWYRQQPGQSLTLIATANQGSEATYESGFVIDKFPISRPNLTFSTLTVSNMSPEDSSIYLCSVQVGLEETQYFGPGTRLLVL.

This clone has a single count. The chain combines TRBV6-5 with TRBJ2-1; D gene ambiguous. CDR1 MNHEY and CDR2 SVGAGI come from the germline V gene. V gave up 2 bases and J gave up 5 bases, with 7 bases separating them. CDR3 length: 13 amino acids. CDR3 nucleotide sequence: TGTGCCAGCAGTTACGGCAGGAACAATGAGCAGTTCTTC. The encoded protein is CASSYGRNNEQFF.

This chain uses TRBV4-2 with TRBJ2-3; 7 positions agree with TRBD2. V shed 0 bases, J shed 1 base, and the junction held 7 bases outside the gene matches. CDR1 is LGHNA, CDR2 YNFKEQ, per germline. The CDR3 has 17 residues. Here the CDR3 reads CASSQDLRGRGTDTQYF. CDR3 sequence (DNA): TGTGCCAGCAGCCAAGATCTACGGGGGAGGGGCACAGATACGCAGTATTTT.